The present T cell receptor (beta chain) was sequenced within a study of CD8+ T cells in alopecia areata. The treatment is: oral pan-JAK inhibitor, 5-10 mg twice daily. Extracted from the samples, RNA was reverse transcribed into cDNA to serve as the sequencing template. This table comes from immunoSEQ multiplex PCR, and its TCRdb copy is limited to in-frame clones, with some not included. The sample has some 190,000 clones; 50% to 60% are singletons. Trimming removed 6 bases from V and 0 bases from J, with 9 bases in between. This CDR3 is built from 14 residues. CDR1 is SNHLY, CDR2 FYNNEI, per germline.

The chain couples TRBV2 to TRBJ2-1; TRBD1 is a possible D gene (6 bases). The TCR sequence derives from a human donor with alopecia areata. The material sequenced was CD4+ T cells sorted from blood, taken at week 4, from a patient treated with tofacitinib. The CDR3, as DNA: TGTGCCAGCAGGAGACAGGTCTCCTACAATGAGCAGTTCTTC. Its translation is CASRRQVSYNEQFF. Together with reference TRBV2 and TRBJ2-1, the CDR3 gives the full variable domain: EPEVTQTPSHQVTQMGQEVILRCVPISNHLYFYWYRQILGQKVEFLVSFYNNEISEKSEIFDDQFSVERPDGSNFTLKIRSTKLEDSAMYFCASRRQVSYNEQFFGPGTRLTVL.